This T cell receptor beta chain appears in the sequencing data of a study of blood T cell repertoires in COVID-19. Study-wide background: The United States, Italy and Spain provided the acute and convalescent COVID-19 samples. In each case, the material was cDNA or gDNA derived from T cells, B-cell-depleted T cells, or PBMCs.

The data were produced by immunoSEQ multiplex PCR, yet TCRdb's version contains in-frame clones alone and is incomplete. The sample records tens of thousands of clones, roughly 85% being singletons. Germline CDR1 reads SEHNR; CDR2 reads FQNEAQ (reference sequence). J was trimmed by 4 bases and V by 6 bases; bases with no gene match: 7. The CDR3 consists of 16 residues. The sequencing input was peripheral blood. The receptor was isolated from a man older than 75 with acute or convalescent COVID-19. The rearrangement joins TRBV7-9 to TRBJ2-1; 12 positions agree with TRBD2. The CDR3 protein is CASSFRTSGTYNEQFF. DNA for the CDR3: TGTGCCAGCAGTTTTAGGACTAGCGGGACATACAATGAGCAGTTCTTC.